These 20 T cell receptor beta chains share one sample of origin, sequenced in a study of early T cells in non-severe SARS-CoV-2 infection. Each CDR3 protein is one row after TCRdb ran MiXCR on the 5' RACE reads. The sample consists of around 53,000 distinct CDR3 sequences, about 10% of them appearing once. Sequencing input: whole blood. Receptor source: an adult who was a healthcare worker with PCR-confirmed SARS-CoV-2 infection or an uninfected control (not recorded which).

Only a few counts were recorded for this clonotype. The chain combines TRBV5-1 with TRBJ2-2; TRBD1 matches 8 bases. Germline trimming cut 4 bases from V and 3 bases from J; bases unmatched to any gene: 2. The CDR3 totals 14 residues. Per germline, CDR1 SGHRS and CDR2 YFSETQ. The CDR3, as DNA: TGCGCCAGCAGCCTACAGGGGGACACCGGGGAGCTGTTTTTT. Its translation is CASSLQGDTGELFF.

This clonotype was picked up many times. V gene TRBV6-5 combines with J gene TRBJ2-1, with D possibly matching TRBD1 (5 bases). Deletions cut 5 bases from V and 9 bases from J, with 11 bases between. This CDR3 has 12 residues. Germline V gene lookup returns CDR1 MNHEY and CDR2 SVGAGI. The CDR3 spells CASSRGTSEQFF. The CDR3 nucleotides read TGTGCCAGCAGTAGGGGTACAAGTGAGCAGTTCTTC.

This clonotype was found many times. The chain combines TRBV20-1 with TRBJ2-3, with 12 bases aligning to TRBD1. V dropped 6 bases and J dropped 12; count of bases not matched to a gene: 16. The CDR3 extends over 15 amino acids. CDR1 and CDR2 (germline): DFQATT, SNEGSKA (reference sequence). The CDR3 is CSARDRGLGGASQYF. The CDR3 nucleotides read TGCAGTGCGCGGGACAGGGGGCTGGGCGGCGCCTCCCAGTATTTT.

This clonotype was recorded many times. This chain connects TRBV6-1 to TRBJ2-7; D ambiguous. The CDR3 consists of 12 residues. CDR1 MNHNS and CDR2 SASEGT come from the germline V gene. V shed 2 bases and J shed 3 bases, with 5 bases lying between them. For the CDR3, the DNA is TGTGCCAGCAGTGAATTGGGCTACGAGCAGTACTTC. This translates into CASSELGYEQYF.

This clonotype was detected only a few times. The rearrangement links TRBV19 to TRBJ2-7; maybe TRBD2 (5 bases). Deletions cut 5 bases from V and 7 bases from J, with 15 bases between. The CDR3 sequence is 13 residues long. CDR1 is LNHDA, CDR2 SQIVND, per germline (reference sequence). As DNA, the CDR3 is TGTGCCAGTAGTCTCGTTGAGGGAGTAGAGCAGTACTTC. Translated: CASSLVEGVEQYF.

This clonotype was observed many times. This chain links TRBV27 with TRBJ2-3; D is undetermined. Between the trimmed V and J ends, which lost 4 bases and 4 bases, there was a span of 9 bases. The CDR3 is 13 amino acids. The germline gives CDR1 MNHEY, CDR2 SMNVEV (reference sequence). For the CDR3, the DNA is TGTGCCAGCAGTTCGTTAGTACCAGATACGCAGTATTTT. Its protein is CASSSLVPDTQYF.

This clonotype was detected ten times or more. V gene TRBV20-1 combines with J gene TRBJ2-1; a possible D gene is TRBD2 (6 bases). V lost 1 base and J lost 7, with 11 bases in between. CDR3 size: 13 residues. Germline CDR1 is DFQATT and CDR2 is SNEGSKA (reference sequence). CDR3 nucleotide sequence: TGCAGTGCTAGAGGTGCGGGATGGAATGAGCAGTTCTTC. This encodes CSARGAGWNEQFF.

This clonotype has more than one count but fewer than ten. CDR3 coding DNA: TGTGCCAGCAGCCAAGAGGTCTCGGGACATCCTAATGAAAAACTGTTTTTT. Residues: CASSQEVSGHPNEKLFF. This sequence joins TRBV3-1 and TRBJ1-4; possible D gene TRBD1, 6 bases. Germline CDR1 reads LGHDT; CDR2 reads YNNKEL (reference sequence). V dropped 0 bases and J dropped 3 bases, with 14 bases sitting between them. The CDR3 has 17 amino acids.

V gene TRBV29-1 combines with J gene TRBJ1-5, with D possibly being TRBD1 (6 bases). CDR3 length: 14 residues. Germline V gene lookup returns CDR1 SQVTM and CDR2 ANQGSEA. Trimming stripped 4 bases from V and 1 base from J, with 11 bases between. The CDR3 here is CSVVWGPSNQPQHF. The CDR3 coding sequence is TGCAGCGTTGTTTGGGGGCCCAGCAATCAGCCCCAGCATTTT.

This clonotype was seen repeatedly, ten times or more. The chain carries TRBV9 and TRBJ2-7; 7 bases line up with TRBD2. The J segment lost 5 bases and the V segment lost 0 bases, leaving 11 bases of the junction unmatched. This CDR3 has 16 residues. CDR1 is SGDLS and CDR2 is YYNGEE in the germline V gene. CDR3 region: CASSVAGLAGLDEQYF. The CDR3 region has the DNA TGTGCCAGCAGCGTAGCTGGGTTAGCGGGCCTAGACGAGCAGTACTTC.

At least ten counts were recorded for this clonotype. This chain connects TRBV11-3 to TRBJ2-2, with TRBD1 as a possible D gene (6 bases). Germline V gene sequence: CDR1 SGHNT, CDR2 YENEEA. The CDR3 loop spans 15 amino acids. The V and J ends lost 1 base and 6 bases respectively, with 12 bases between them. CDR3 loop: CASSLVTGMAGELFF. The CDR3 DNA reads TGTGCCAGCAGCTTAGTTACAGGGATGGCCGGGGAGCTGTTTTTT.

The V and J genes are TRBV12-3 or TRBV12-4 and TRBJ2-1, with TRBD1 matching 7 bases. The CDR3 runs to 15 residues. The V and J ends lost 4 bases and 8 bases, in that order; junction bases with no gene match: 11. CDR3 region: CASSSPQGFSDEQFF. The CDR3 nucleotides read TGTGCCAGCAGTTCGCCACAGGGGTTTAGCGATGAGCAGTTCTTC.

The CDR3 region has the DNA TGTGCCAGCAGCCCTGGGACCTTCTCTGGAAACACCATATATTTT. This translates into CASSPGTFSGNTIYF. V is TRBV11-2 and J is TRBJ1-3, with a weak D call TRBD1 (5 bases). The V gene lost 5 bases and the J gene lost 0 bases, with 11 bases spanning the gap. Germline CDR1 SGHAT, CDR2 FQNNGV. CDR3 length equals 15 residues.

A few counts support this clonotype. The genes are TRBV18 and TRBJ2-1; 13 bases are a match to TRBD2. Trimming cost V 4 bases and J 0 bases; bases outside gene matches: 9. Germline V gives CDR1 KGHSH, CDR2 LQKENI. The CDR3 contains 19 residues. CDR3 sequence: CASSRGTSGNPSSYNEQFF. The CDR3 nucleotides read TGTGCCAGCTCACGCGGGACTAGCGGGAACCCAAGCTCCTACAATGAGCAGTTCTTC.

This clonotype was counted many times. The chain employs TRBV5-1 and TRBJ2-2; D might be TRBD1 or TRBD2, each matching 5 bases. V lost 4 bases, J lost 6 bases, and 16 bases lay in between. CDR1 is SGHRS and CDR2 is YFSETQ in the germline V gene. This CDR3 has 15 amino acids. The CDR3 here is CASSEGTPGPGELFF. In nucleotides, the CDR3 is TGCGCCAGCAGCGAGGGGACCCCTGGGCCCGGGGAGCTGTTTTTT.

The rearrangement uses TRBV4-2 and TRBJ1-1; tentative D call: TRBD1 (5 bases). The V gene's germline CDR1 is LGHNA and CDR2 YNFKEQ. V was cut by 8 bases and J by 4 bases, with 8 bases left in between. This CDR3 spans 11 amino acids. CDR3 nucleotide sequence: TGTGCCAGCTTGACAGCCACTGAAGCTTTCTTT. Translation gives CASLTATEAFF.

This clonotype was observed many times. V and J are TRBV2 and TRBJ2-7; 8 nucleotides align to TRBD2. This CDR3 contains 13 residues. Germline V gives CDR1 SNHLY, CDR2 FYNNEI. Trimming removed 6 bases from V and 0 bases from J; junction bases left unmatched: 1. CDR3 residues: CASRLADSYEQYF. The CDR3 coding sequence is TGTGCCAGCAGACTAGCGGACTCCTACGAGCAGTACTTC. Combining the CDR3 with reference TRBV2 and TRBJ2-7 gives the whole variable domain EPEVTQTPSHQVTQMGQEVILRCVPISNHLYFYWYRQILGQKVEFLVSFYNNEISEKSEIFDDQFSVERPDGSNFTLKIRSTKLEDSAMYFCASRLADSYEQYFGPGTRLTVT.

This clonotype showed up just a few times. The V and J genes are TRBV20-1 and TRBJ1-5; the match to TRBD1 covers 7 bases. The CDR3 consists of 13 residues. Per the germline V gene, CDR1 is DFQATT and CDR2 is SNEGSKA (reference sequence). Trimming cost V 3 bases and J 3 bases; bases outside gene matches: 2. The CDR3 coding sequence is TGCAGTGCTAGGACAGGGAACAATCAGCCCCAGCATTTT. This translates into CSARTGNNQPQHF.

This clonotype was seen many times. CDR3 DNA sequence: TGTGCCAGCAGCCGACTAGCGGGAGACACCGGGGAGCTGTTTTTT. Its translation: CASSRLAGDTGELFF. V and J are TRBV4-2 and TRBJ2-2; 12 bases map to TRBD2. V lost 4 bases and J lost 3; bases outside the gene matches: 0. The germline V gene encodes CDR1 LGHNA and CDR2 YNFKEQ. The CDR3 totals 15 residues.

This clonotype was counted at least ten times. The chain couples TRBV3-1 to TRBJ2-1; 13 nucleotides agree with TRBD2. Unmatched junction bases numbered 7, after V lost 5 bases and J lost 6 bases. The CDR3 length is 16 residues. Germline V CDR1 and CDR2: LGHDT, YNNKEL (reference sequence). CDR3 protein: CASSKLTSGRANEQFF. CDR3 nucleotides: TGTGCCAGCAGCAAACTAACTAGCGGGAGGGCCAATGAGCAGTTCTTC.